This T cell receptor (beta chain) was recorded in a study of tumor and adjacent non-tumor tissue in lung cancer (dated by TCRdb to about 2018). A note on the overall study: Patients with adenocarcinoma (approximately 13), squamous cell carcinoma (2) and small cell lung cancer (1) were included in the cohort. The study compared bulk TCRbeta repertoires from lung tumor tissue and matched distant non-tumor lung tissue of some 14 lung cancer patients. A total of 95 million to 150 million productive TCRbeta reads were generated by sequencing, corresponding to an average of approximately 4 million reads per sample. For each patient, one tumor sample and one normal lung sample were taken, giving around 31 paired specimens that underwent TCRbeta CDR3 sequencing. Among the approximately 15 patients, ages ranged from about 31 to 76 years, about 10 were men and 5 were women, and disease was TNM stage I to III.

Points the paper makes about the study in general: TCR diversity was significantly higher in younger patients, and higher tumor TCR diversity was associated with shorter overall and disease-free survival. Neither the sequencing platform nor unique molecular identifiers are named or mentioned anywhere in the methods. Significantly higher TCR diversity (inverse Simpson) was observed in tumor tissue than in normal lung tissue (around 450 vs 150, P = 0.0075, Mann-Whitney U test). Because peripheral blood was not sequenced, blood TCRbeta repertoires in the lung cancer patients of the study were not examined. The top 100 clones made up a significantly larger cumulative share of the repertoire in normal lung than in tumor tissue. With only roughly 16 patients in the cohort, the authors noted that larger samples and more detailed clinical data are needed.

Library preparation used multiplex PCR. The sample was run on an Illumina HiSeq 2500. TCRbeta libraries were constructed through three rounds of nested PCR with primers (Table S4) according to protocols adapted from ARM-PCR. Before sequencing, PCR products of 200-500 bp were cut from the gel and purified using the QIAquick gel extraction kit. The study's processing was this. Trimmomatic was used to clean the reads, FLASH was used to merge the reads into complete CDR3 sequences, and MiTCR was used to assign the reads to V(D)J germline segments. VDJtools was used to compute clonal diversity as the inverse Simpson's index. In-frame sequences lacking a premature stop codon were counted as productive reads. Starting from the raw public reads, TCRdb applied fastp trimming at Q25, assembled clones with MiXCR and retained in-frame beta chains. Records with the same CDR3 protein are collapsed into one entry carrying the most frequent genes and DNA. None of the V and J calls come from the authors' own analysis; TCRdb made them. The sample table shows over 100,000 distinct CDR3 sequences, and 60% to 65% are seen once. Together, the top ten hold around 20% of the sample.

RNA was isolated from bulk unsorted tissue, and RNA quality was assessed with a NanoDrop ND-1000 and an Agilent 2100. For the normal lung samples, distant non-tumor tissue was collected more than 3 cm away from the tumor edge. Newly diagnosed lung cancer patients without prior chemotherapy who had been admitted for thoracic surgery in China between August and November 2014 were enrolled as donors. Anyone who had undergone radiotherapy or chemotherapy before, or who had another cancer at the same time, was left out of the study. Surgical tissue pieces of roughly 1-2 cm3 were preserved in RNAlater solution and stored at -80 °C until use. Measured from the cysteine to the phenylalanine, the CDR3 is 12 residues long. The retained sequence is limited to the CDR3, 36 bases, with the frame set at the first base. The CDR1 and CDR2 encoded by the germline V gene (reference sequence) are MNHNY and SVGAGI.

A remark on this clonotype: Its antigen is currently not known. At one boundary the junction diverges from the germline segment, which might be a read error.

The sequenced sample consisted of distant non-tumor lung tissue. The chain is made from TRBV6-6 and TRBJ2-1; a tentative D match to TRBD2 spans 6 bases. The receptor was derived from a man aged 60-69 years with non-small cell lung cancer. This receptor carries the CDR3 CDSRTLAYEQFF. The DNA is as follows: TGTGACAGCAGAACACTAGCCTATGAGCAGTTCTTC.